The sequence of this T cell receptor (beta chain) was determined in a study of T cell responses to AZD1222 COVID-19 vaccine. Study details: Second doses at about 4 or about 12 weeks were pooled.

Using immunoSEQ multiplex PCR, the repertoire was profiled, and TCRdb retains in-frame clones only, with some absent. In the table there are about 110,000 clones, about 95% of which are singletons. To note about this clone: No antigen is known for it.

The study, taken as a whole, reports: Vaccine-related CD4 TCRs covered spike, predominating at 160-218 and 743-854. Mostly white British, mostly female donors; authors suggested clonal diversity may be underestimated. Nearly half of spike-specific TCRs reportedly go after variant regions that carry no mutations.

The V gene lost 6 bases and the J gene lost 7 bases, with 9 bases spanning the gap. Germline V gene sequence: CDR1 DFQATT, CDR2 SNEGSKA (reference sequence). This CDR3 comprises 10 residues. The sequence derives from an adult in good health. This chain joins TRBV20-1 and TRBJ1-1; no clear D. The sample here was peripheral blood, taken on day 0 of AZD1222 vaccination. Here the CDR3 DNA reads TGCAGTGCAAGGCAGATTGAAGCTTTCTTT. Translating it yields CSARQIEAFF.